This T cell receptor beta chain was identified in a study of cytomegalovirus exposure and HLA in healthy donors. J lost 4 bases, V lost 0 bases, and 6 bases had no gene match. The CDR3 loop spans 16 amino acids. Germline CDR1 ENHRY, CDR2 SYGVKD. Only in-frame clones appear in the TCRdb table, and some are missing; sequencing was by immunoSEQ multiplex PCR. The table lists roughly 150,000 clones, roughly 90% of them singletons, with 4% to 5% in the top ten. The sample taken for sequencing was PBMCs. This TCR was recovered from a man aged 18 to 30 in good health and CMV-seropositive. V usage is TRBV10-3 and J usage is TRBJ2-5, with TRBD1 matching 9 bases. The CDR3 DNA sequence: TGTGCCATCAGTGAGTCATGGACAGGGGCCCGAGAGACCCAGTACTTC. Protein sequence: CAISESWTGARETQYF.